This is a list of T cell receptor beta chains from one sample in a study of control samples from healthy donors and cancer patients. Using immunoSEQ multiplex PCR, the repertoire was profiled, and TCRdb retains in-frame clones only, with some absent. The sample consists of some 74,000 clones, about 95% of them appearing once. The sample taken for sequencing was blood. Receptors originate from a woman aged 25 to 39 in good health. The CDR3 runs from the conserved cysteine through the conserved F or W. A D gene is named only where the DNA matches it firmly. Expanded clones get a size class; other rows say once, few or many, or leave the size out.

NA	TRBV5-1	NA	TRBJ2-3	TGCGCCAGCAGCTTGGGTGGGGGCTACACAGATACGCAGTATTTT	CASSLGGGYTDTQYF
TRBD2	TRBV27	NA	TRBJ2-5	TGTGCCAGCAGTTTATCTAGCGGGGGTAGGAGTAAAGAGACCCAGTACTTC	CASSLSSGGRSKETQYF
TRBD2	TRBV28	NA	TRBJ2-7	TGTGCCAGCAGTCAACCGGGACTAGCGGGGGGATCCTACGAGCAGTACTTC	CASSQPGLAGGSYEQYF
TRBD1	TRBV28	NA	TRBJ1-6	TGTGCCAGCACCGAAGGACAGGGCGGGCAACCCCTCCACTTT	CASTEGQGGQPLHF
TRBD1	TRBV19	NA	TRBJ1-1	TGTGCCAGTAGTTCTTGGACAGGGAACACTGAAGCTTTCTTT	CASSSWTGNTEAFF
TRBD2	TRBV19	NA	TRBJ2-1	TGTGCCAGTAGTATTGGCCTAGCGGTTAGCTCCTACAATGAGCAGTTCTTC	CASSIGLAVSSYNEQFF
TRBD2	TRBV11-2	NA	TRBJ2-7	TGTGCCAGCAGCCCGGGACTAGCGGGGAACTCCTACGAGCAGTACTTC	CASSPGLAGNSYEQYF
NA	TRBV7-2	NA	TRBJ1-1	TGTGCCAGCAGCCCAGGTTCCTGGGAAACGAACACTGAAGCTTTCTTT	CASSPGSWETNTEAFF
TRBD2	TRBV19	NA	TRBJ2-1	TGTGCCAGTAGTGGTTTGTGGAGCGGGGGGGCGTCTGGTCAGTTCTTC	CASSGLWSGGASGQFF
NA	TRBV15	NA	TRBJ1-1	TGTGCCACCAGCAGAGCCGCCCAAAACACTGAAGCTTTCTTT	CATSRAAQNTEAFF
NA	TRBV28	NA	TRBJ1-2	TGTGCCAGCAGTTTATCAGGCACCTATGGCTACACCTTC	CASSLSGTYGYTF
TRBD1	TRBV2	NA	TRBJ2-2	TGTGCCAGCAGTGAGAGGGGTATGGGACAGGGGACGAACACCGGGGAGCTGTTTTTT	CASSERGMGQGTNTGELFF
NA	TRBV19	NA	TRBJ1-5	TGTGCCAGCGAGCCCCAGGGTGCGGCTCAGCCCCAGCATTTT	CASEPQGAAQPQHF
NA	TRBV13	NA	TRBJ1-3	TGTGCCAGCAGCTTGGAGGGAACTACCATATATTTT	CASSLEGTTIYF
NA	TRBV3-1/TRBV3-2	NA	TRBJ2-3	TGTGCCAGCAGCCAAGGTGGTAGGGGCCGGGGAGATACGCAGTATTTT	CASSQGGRGRGDTQYF
NA	TRBV5-1	NA	TRBJ2-7	TGCGCCAGCAGCACGGGGACTCAGACCTACGAGCAGTACTTC	CASSTGTQTYEQYF
TRBD1	TRBV7-9	NA	TRBJ1-2	TGTGCCAGCAGCTTAAGTTCAACAGGGGGCAGGGGCTATGGCTACACCTTC	CASSLSSTGGRGYGYTF
NA	TRBV19	once	TRBJ1-6	TGTGCCAGTAGTATAGGAGGGAGCTCCTATAATTCACCCCTCCACTTT	CASSIGGSSYNSPLHF
TRBD2	TRBV4-1	NA	TRBJ2-2	TGCGCCAGCAGCCAGACTAGCGAGGGTATGTCCGGGGAGCTGTTTTTT	CASSQTSEGMSGELFF
NA	TRBV6-4	NA	TRBJ2-3	TGTGCCAGCAGTTCAGGGCGTATCGGCACAGATACGCAGTATTTT	CASSSGRIGTDTQYF
NA	TRBV18	NA	TRBJ1-5	TGTGCCAGCTCACCAATTGCGGGGGCAGAGCCCCAGCATTTT	CASSPIAGAEPQHF
NA	TRBV7-9	NA	TRBJ1-1	TGTGCCAGCAGCTTAGGGGTACCGAACACTGAAGCTTTCTTT	CASSLGVPNTEAFF
NA	TRBV29-1	NA	TRBJ1-4	TGCAGCGTCGGTGAAAATGAAAAACTGTTTTTT	CSVGENEKLFF
TRBD1	TRBV5-4	NA	TRBJ1-1	TGTGCCAGCAGCAAGGGACAGGGTAAGAGAAACTCTGAAGCTTTCTTT	CASSKGQGKRNSEAFF
NA	TRBV5-6	NA	TRBJ1-1	TGTGCCAGCAGTATCGGAGGGAACACTGAAGCTTTCTTT	CASSIGGNTEAFF
NA	TRBV6-2/TRBV6-3	NA	TRBJ1-4	TGTGCCAGCAGCACGGGTCCGGCGGAAGAAAAACTGTTTTTT	CASSTGPAEEKLFF
NA	TRBV5-1	NA	TRBJ2-3	TGCGCCAGCAGAGGGGACACTAGCACAGATACGCAGTATTTT	CASRGDTSTDTQYF
TRBD2	TRBV11-2	NA	TRBJ2-7	TGTGCCAGCAGCTTAGTGCTAGCGGGGACCTACGAGCAGTACTTC	CASSLVLAGTYEQYF
TRBD1	TRBV18	NA	TRBJ1-1	TGTGCCAGCTCACCCGCACGGACAGGGAACACTGAAGCTTTCTTT	CASSPARTGNTEAFF
NA	TRBV5-1	NA	TRBJ2-1	TGCGCCAGCAGCTTGGGGAGCCGCAATGAGCAGTTCTTC	CASSLGSRNEQFF
NA	TRBV19	NA	TRBJ1-1	TGTGCCAGTAGTCTATACACAGCCTTCATGAACACTGAAGCTTTCTTT	CASSLYTAFMNTEAFF
NA	TRBV11-2	NA	TRBJ1-1	TGTGCCAGCAGCTTGAACCGGGAAGAAGCTTTCTTT	CASSLNREEAFF
TRBD1	TRBV5-1	NA	TRBJ1-6	TGCGCCAGCAGCTTGGCGGACAGGGGGCTATTGAGTAATTCACCCCTCCACTTT	CASSLADRGLLSNSPLHF
NA	TRBV11-2	NA	TRBJ1-6	TGTGCCAGCACTTCAATCATAGATTCACCCCTCCACTTT	CASTSIIDSPLHF
TRBD2	TRBV7-2	NA	TRBJ2-5	TGTGCCAGCAGCGCCGGGACTAGCGGGGGGGGACGAGAGACCCAGTACTTC	CASSAGTSGGGRETQYF
NA	TRBV30	once	TRBJ2-4	TGTGCCTGGAGTAGGGGGGTGGGCAAAAACATTCAGTACTTC	CAWSRGVGKNIQYF
TRBD1	TRBV12-3/TRBV12-4	NA	TRBJ1-1	TGTGCCAGCAGACGACAGGGGGACACTGAAGCTTTCTTT	CASRRQGDTEAFF
NA	TRBV19	NA	TRBJ1-5	TGTGCCAGTAGTATTTTCGTTCGGGTGGGGGTAGGTCAGCCCCAGCATTTT	CASSIFVRVGVGQPQHF
NA	TRBV30	NA	TRBJ1-2	TGTGCCTGGAGTGTACGAAGTGGCTACACCTTC	CAWSVRSGYTF
NA	TRBV28	NA	TRBJ1-2	TGTGCCAGCACACAAGGGGGGGGAGGTGTCTATGGCTACACCTTC	CASTQGGGGVYGYTF
NA	TRBV19	NA	TRBJ1-2	TGTGCCAGTAGTATAGATATCGGGAAAAACTATGGCTACACCTTC	CASSIDIGKNYGYTF
NA	TRBV9	once	TRBJ2-3	TGTGCCAGCAGCGTATCAAGCACAGATACGCAGTATTTT	CASSVSSTDTQYF
NA	TRBV2	NA	TRBJ2-5	TGTGCCGGCGGGACGTCCGGCCAAGAGACCCAGTACTTC	CAGGTSGQETQYF
NA	TRBV28	NA	TRBJ1-5	TGTGCCAGTTACTCCAGGGCAAACAATCAGCCCCAGCATTTT	CASYSRANNQPQHF
NA	TRBV9	once	TRBJ1-6	TGTGCCAGCAGTAATTCCGGGTCCGTGTATTCACCCCTCCACTTT	CASSNSGSVYSPLHF
TRBD2	TRBV5-1	NA	TRBJ2-5	TGCGCCAGCAGCTCAATATGGTTAGCGGGGGGGCAAGAGACCCAGTACTTC	CASSSIWLAGGQETQYF
NA	TRBV4-1	NA	TRBJ2-3	TGCGCCAGCAGCCATAGTCCCACCACTAGCACAGATACGCAGTATTTT	CASSHSPTTSTDTQYF
NA	TRBV7-9	NA	TRBJ1-1	TGTGCCAGCAGCACCGTCCGGACCCTACAAGGTAGAGCTTTCTTT	CASSTVRTLQGRAFF
NA	TRBV6-5	NA	TRBJ2-1	TGTGCCAGTCGAGCGACGGTGCCGTGGATGTTCTTC	CASRATVPWMFF
TRBD1	TRBV3-1/TRBV3-2	NA	TRBJ2-1	TGTGCCAGCAGCCAAGATGGGGGCCCTGGGACAGGGGGCTACAATGAGCAGTTCTTC	CASSQDGGPGTGGYNEQFF